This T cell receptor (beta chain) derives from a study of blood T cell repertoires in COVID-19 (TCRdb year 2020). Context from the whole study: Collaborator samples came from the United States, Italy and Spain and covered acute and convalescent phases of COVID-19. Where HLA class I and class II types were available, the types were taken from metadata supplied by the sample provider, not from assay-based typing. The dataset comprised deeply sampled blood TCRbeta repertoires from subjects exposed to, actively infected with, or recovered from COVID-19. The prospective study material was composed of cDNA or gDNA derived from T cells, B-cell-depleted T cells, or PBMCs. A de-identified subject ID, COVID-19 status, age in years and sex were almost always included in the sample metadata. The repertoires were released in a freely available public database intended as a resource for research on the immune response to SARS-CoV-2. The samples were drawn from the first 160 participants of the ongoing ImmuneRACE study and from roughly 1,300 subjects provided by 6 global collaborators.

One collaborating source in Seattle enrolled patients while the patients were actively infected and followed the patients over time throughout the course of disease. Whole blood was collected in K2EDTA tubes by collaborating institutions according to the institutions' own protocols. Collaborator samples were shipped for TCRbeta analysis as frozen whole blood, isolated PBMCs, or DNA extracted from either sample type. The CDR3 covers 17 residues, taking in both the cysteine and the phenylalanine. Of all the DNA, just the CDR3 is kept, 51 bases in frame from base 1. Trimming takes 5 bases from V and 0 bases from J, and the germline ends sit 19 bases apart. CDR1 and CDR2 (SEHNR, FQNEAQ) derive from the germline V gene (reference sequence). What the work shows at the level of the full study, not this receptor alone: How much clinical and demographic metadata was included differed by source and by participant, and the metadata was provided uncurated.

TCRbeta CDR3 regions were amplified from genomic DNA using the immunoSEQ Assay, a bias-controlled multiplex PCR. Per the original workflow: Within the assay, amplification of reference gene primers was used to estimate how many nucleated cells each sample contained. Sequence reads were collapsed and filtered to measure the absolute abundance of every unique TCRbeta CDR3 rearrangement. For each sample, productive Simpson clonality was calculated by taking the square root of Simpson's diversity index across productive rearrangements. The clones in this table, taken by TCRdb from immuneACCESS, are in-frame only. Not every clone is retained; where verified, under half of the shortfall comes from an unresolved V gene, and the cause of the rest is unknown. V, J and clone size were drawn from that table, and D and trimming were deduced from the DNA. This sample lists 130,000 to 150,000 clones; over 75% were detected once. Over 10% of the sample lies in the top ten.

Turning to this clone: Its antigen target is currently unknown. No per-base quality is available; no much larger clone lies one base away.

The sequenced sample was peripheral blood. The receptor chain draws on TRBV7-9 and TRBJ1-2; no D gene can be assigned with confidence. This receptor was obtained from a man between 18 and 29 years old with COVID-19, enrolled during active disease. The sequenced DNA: TGTGCCAGCAGCCCGGGGTACCTGGAGCCAGCTAACTATGGCTACACCTTC. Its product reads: CASSPGYLEPANYGYTF.